This T cell receptor beta chain was found in a study of CD8+ T cells in alopecia areata. Study-wide findings and caveats: Expanded CD8+ clones among the top 100, as well as scalp clonality, were significantly decreased by tofacitinib.

Treatment defined: oral pan-JAK inhibitor, 5-10 mg twice daily. Samples from alopecia areata patients were lesional scalp punch biopsies and peripheral blood. About this clone: Its specificity is not known.

Reverse transcribed after extraction, RNA yielded cDNA as the sequencing template. This table comes from immunoSEQ multiplex PCR, and its TCRdb copy is limited to in-frame clones, with some not included. The sample carries some 190,000 clones, around three fifths recorded once. This CDR3 has 13 residues. The germline V and J ends were trimmed by 3 bases and 8 bases, with 14 bases remaining between them. Germline V lookup: CDR1 SGDLS, CDR2 YYNGEE. The rearrangement joins TRBV9 to TRBJ1-2; tentatively, D is TRBD1 (5 bases). Sequenced here: CD4+ T cells sorted from blood, sampled at week 24, from a patient treated with tofacitinib. The TCR comes from a human donor with alopecia areata. The CDR3 loop reads CASSATGLGGYTF. As DNA, the CDR3 is TGTGCCAGCAGCGCAACGGGGCTAGGGGGCTACACCTTC. Full variable domain (outside the CDR3, taken from reference TRBV9 and TRBJ1-2): DSGVTQTPKHLITATGQRVTLRCSPRSGDLSVYWYQQSLDQGLQFLIQYYNGEERAKGNILERFSAQQFPDLHSELNLSSLELGDSALYFCASSATGLGGYTFGSGTRLTVV.